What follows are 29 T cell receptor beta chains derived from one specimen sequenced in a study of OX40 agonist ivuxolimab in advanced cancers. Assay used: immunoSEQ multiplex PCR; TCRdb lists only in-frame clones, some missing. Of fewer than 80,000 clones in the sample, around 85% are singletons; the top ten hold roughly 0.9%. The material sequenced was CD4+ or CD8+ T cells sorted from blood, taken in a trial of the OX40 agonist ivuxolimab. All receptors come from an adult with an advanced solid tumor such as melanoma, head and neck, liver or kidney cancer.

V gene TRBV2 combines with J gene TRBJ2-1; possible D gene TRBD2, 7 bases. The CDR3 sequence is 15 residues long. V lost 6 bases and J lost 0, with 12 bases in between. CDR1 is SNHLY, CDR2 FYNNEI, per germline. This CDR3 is CASSGGLSSYNEQFF. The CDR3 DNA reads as TGTGCCAGCAGCGGGGGGCTAAGCTCCTACAATGAGCAGTTCTTC.

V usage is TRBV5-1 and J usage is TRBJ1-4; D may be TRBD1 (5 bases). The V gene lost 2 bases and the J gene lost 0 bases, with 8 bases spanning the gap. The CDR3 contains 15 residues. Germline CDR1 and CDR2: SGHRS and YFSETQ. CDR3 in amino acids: CASSLMGATNEKLFF. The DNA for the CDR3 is TGCGCCAGCAGCTTAATGGGGGCAACTAATGAAAAACTGTTTTTT.

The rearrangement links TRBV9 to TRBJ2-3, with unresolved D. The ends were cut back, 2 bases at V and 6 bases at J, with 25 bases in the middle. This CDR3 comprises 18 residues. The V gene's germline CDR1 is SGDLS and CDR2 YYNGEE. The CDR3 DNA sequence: TGTGCCAGCAGCGTCCTCCCGTGGACCGAAAAAGACGGGGATACGCAGTATTTT. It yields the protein CASSVLPWTEKDGDTQYF.

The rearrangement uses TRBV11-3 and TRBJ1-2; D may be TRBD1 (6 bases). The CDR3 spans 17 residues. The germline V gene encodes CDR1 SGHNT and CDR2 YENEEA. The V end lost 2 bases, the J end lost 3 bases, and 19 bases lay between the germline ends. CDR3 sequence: CASSLWAGAGVDYGYTF. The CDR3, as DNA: TGTGCCAGCAGCTTATGGGCAGGGGCTGGTGTAGACTATGGCTACACCTTC.

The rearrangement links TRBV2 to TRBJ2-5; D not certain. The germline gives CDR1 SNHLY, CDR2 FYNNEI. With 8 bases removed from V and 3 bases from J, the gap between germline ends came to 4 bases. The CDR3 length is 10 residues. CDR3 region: CASGEETQYF. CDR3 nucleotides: TGTGCCAGCGGAGAAGAGACCCAGTACTTC.

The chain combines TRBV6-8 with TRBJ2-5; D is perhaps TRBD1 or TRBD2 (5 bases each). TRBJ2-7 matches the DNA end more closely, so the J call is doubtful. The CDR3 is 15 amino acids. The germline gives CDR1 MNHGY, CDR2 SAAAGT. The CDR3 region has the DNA TGTGCCAGCAGTCGCGACCAGGGAGCTTCCTACGAGCAGTACTTC. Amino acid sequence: CASSRDQGASYEQYF.

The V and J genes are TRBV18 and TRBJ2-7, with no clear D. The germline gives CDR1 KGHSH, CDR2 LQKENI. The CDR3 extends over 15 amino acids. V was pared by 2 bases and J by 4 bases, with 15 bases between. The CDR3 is CASSPGAETAYEQYF. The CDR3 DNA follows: TGTGCCAGCTCACCAGGCGCCGAGACGGCTTACGAGCAGTACTTC.

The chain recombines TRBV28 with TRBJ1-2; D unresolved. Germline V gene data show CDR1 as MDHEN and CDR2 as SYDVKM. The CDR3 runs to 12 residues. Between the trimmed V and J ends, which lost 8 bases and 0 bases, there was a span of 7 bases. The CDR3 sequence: CASSQPNYGYTF. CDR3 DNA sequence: TGTGCCAGCTCACAACCTAACTATGGCTACACCTTC.

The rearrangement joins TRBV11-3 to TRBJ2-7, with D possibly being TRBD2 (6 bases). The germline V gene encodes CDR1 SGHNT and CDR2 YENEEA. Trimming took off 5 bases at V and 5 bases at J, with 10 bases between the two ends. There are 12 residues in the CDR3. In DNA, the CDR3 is TGTGCCAGCAGCGGCCGGGGGAACGAGCAGTACTTC. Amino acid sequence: CASSGRGNEQYF.

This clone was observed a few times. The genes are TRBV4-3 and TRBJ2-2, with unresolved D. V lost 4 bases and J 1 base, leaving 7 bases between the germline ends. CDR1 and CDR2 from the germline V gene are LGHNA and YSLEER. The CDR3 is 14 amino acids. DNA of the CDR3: TGCGCCAGCAGCCTGGAGAAGAACACCGGGGAGCTGTTTTTT. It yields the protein CASSLEKNTGELFF.

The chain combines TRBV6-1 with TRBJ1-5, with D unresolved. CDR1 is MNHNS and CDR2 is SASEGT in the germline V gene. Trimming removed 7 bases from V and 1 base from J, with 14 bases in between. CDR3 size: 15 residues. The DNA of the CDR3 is TGTGCCAGCACCGGAGAGGCGGGGAGCAATCAGCCCCAGCATTTT. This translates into CASTGEAGSNQPQHF.

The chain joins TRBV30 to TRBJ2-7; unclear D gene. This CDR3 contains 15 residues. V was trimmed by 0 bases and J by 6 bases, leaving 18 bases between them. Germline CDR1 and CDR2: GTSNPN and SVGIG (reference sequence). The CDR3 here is CAWSVRGILRPEQYF. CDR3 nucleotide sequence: TGTGCCTGGAGTGTACGAGGCATCCTACGGCCCGAGCAGTACTTC.

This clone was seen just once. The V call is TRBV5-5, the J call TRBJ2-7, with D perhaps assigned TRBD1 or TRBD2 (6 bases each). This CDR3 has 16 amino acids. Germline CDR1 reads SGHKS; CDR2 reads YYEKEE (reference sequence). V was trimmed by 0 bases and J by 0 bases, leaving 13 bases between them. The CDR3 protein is CASSLAGGGTSYEQYF. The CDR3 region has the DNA TGTGCCAGCAGCTTGGCCGGGGGCGGGACCTCCTACGAGCAGTACTTC.

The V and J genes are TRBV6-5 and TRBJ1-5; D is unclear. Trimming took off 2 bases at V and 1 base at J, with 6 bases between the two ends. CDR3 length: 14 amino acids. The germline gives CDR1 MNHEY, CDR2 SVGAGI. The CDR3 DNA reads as TGTGCCAGCAGTTACACCGAAAGCAATCAGCCCCAGCATTTT. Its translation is CASSYTESNQPQHF.

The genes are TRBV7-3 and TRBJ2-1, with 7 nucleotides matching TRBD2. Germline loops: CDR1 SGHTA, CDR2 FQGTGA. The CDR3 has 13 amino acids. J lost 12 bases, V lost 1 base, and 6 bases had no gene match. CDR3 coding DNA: TGTGCCAGCAGCTTAATAAGTGGGAGGGCGCAGTTCTTC. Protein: CASSLISGRAQFF.

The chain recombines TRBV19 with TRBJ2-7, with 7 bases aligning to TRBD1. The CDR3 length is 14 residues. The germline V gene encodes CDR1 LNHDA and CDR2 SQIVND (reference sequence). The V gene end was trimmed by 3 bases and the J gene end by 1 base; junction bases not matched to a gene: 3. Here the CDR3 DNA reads TGTGCCAGTAGTATGGGGGACAGTTCCTACGAGCAGTACTTC. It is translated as CASSMGDSSYEQYF.

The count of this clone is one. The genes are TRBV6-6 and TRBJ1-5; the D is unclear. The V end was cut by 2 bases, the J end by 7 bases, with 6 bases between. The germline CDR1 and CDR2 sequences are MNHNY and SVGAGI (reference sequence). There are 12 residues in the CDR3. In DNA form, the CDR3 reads TGTGCCAGCAGTTACGTGGTCCAGCCCCAGCATTTT. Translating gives CASSYVVQPQHF.

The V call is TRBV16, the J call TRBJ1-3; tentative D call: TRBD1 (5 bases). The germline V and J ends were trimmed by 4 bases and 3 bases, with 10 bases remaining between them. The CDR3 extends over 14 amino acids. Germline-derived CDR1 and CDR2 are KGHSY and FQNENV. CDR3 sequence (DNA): TGTGCCAGCAGCCTTTGGGGACGTGGAAACACCATATATTTT. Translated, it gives CASSLWGRGNTIYF.

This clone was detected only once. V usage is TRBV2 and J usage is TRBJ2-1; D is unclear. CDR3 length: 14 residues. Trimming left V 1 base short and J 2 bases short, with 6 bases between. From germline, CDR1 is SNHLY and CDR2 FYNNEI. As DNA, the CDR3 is TGTGCCAGCAGTGAAGGGACGGCCTACAATGAGCAGTTCTTC. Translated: CASSEGTAYNEQFF.

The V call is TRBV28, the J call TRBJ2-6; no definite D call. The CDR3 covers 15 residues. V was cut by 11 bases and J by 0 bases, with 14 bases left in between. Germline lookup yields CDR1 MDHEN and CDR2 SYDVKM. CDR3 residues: CASRVGSSGANVLTF. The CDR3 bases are TGTGCCTCCCGGGTAGGTTCCTCTGGGGCCAACGTCCTGACTTTC. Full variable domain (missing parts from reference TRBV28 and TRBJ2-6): DVKVTQSSRYLVKRTGEKVFLECVQDMDHENMFWYRQDPGLGLRLIYFSYDVKMKEKGDIPEGYSVSREKKERFSLILESASTNQTSMYLCASRVGSSGANVLTFGAGSRLTVL.

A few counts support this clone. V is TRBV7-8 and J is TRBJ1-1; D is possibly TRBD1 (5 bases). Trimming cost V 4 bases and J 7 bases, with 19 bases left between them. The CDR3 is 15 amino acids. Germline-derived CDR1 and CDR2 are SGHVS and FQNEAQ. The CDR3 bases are TGTGCCAGCAGCTACGGCCACGGTAATCAGGGTGAAGCTTTCTTT. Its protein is CASSYGHGNQGEAFF. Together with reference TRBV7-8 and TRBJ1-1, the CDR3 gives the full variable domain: GAGVSQSPRYKVAKRGQDVALRCDPISGHVSLFWYQQALGQGPEFLTYFQNEAQLDKSGLPSDRFFAERPEGSVSTLKIQRTQQEDSAVYLCASSYGHGNQGEAFFGQGTRLTVV.

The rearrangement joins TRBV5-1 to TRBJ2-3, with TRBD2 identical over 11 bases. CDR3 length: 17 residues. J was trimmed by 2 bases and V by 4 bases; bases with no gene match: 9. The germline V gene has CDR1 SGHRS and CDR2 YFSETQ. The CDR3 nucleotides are TGCGCCAGCAGCCCTAACCCTAGCGGGAGGACCACAGATACGCAGTATTTT. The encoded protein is CASSPNPSGRTTDTQYF.

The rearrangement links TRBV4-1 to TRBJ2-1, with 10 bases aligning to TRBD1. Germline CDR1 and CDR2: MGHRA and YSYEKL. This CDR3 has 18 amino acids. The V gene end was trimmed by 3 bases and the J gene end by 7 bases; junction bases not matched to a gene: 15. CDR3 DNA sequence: TGCGCCAGCAGCCAGATTGGGCGGGGGGACAGGGGACGGAATGAGCAGTTCTTC. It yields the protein CASSQIGRGDRGRNEQFF.

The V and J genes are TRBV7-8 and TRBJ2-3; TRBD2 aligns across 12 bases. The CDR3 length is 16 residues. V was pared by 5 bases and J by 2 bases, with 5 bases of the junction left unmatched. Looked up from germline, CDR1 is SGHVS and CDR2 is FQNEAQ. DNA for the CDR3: TGTGCCAGCAGCCCTAGACTAGCGGGAGTCACAGATACGCAGTATTTT. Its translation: CASSPRLAGVTDTQYF.

The CDR3 DNA reads TGTGCCAGCAGCGCTAGCGGGCTCACCGGGGAGCTGTTTTTT. As protein: CASSASGLTGELFF. The chain couples TRBV9 to TRBJ2-2; 8 bases agree with TRBD2. This CDR3 contains 14 residues. Germline trimming cut 3 bases from V and 4 bases from J; bases unmatched to any gene: 2. CDR1 and CDR2 (germline): SGDLS, YYNGEE.

CDR3 bases: TGCGCCAGCAGCCTGGGGGGTGACTATGGCTACACCTTC. Translated, it gives CASSLGGDYGYTF. J is TRBJ1-2 and V is TRBV5-1; tentatively, D is TRBD1 (5 bases). V lost 4 bases, J lost 3 bases, and 10 bases lay in between. Germline CDR1 is SGHRS and CDR2 is YFSETQ. This CDR3 has 13 amino acids. The whole variable domain, remainder taken from reference TRBV5-1 and TRBJ1-2, is KAGVTQTPRYLIKTRGQQVTLSCSPISGHRSVSWYQQTPGQGLQFLFEYFSETQRNKGNFPGRFSGRQFSNSRSEMNVSTLELGDSALYLCASSLGGDYGYTFGSGTRLTVV.

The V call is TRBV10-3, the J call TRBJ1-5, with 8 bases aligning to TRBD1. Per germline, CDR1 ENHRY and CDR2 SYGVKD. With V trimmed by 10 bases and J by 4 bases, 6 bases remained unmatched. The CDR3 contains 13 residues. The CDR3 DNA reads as TGTGCCACCCGGGGACAGGAAAATCAGCCCCAGCATTTT. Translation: CATRGQENQPQHF.

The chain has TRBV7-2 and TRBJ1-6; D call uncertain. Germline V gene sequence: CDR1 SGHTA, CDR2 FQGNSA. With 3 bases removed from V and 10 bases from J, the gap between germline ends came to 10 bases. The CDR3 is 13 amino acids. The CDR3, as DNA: TGTGCCAGCAGCTTGGACTCAACCTCACCCCTCCACTTT. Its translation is CASSLDSTSPLHF.

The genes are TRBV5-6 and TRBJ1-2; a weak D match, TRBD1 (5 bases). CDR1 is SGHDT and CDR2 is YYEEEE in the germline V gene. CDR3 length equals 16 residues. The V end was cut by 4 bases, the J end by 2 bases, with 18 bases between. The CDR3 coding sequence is TGTGCCAGCAGCCCGGGAGGTGGGCGGGGGAACTATGGCTACACCTTC. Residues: CASSPGGGRGNYGYTF. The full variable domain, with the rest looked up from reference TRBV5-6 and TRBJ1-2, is DAGVTQSPTHLIKTRGQQVTLRCSPKSGHDTVSWYQQALGQGPQFIFQYYEEEERQRGNFPDRFSGHQFPNYSSELNVNALLLGDSALYLCASSPGGGRGNYGYTFGSGTRLTVV.